This TCR beta chain was retrieved from a study of CD8 T cells in ankylosing spondylitis. TCRdb passed the 5' RACE reads through MiXCR, listing each CDR3 protein once. The profile shows about 330,000 distinct CDR3 sequences, around 8% of them singletons. This clonotype appeared a few times. The antigen is unknown. Overall study results and limits: Prior work had noted some motif variants in reactive arthritis blood and synovial fluid. Disease-linked clones bore a CD8+ phenotype and were relatively rare in peripheral blood. There was reportedly significant enrichment of clones that were disease-linked in matched ankylosing spondylitis synovial fluid. What seemed typical of ankylosing spondylitis blood was a TCR beta motif built from eight highly homologous variants.

CDR3 length: 17 residues. Trimming removed 4 bases at V and 6 bases at J, with 22 bases between. Germline loops: CDR1 LNHDA, CDR2 SQIVND (reference sequence). The specimen was blood, either unsorted or a sorted T cell fraction (not recorded which). This clonotype was obtained from a male donor with ankylosing spondylitis. This sequence joins TRBV19 and TRBJ2-1; a possible D gene is TRBD2 (6 bases). CDR3 region: CASSRGWLAVPGNEQFF. DNA of the CDR3: TGTGCCAGTAGTAGGGGCTGGTTAGCGGTCCCCGGCAATGAGCAGTTCTTC. Full variable domain (rest looked up from reference TRBV19 and TRBJ2-1): DGGITQSPKYLFRKEGQNVTLSCEQNLNHDAMYWYRQDPGQGLRLIYYSQIVNDFQKGDIAEGYSVSREKKESFPLTVTSAQKNPTAFYLCASSRGWLAVPGNEQFFGPGTRLTVL.